The text below deals with one TCR beta chain. A clone one base away is much larger, so this may be a read error. Blood RNA originated from unsorted whole blood, with germline DNA additionally extracted. TCR beta cDNA was made from 500 ng total RNA with a constant-region primer. It was through three nested multiplex PCR rounds of slightly modified ARM-PCR that TCR beta libraries arose. With TRBV1-TRBV30 forward primers and a C-beta reverse primer, the first two PCR rounds were run for approximately 9 cycles each. TCRdb re-called the multiplex PCR reads through MiXCR, storing one row per CDR3 protein. This sample yields some 200,000 distinct CDR3 sequences, of which around 60% are seen a single time; approximately 7% belongs to the top ten. This CDR3 is 19 amino acids long. Looked up from germline, CDR1 is MNHEY and CDR2 is SVGEGT. Trimming took 4 bases from V and 0 from J; bases not matched to a gene: 16.

This entry comes from a study of tumor-infiltrating lymphocytes in primary liver carcinoma. This sequence joins TRBV6-2 or TRBV6-3 and TRBJ2-7; 9 nucleotides align to TRBD2. The clonotype was recovered from a woman aged 55-75 years with primary liver carcinoma and hepatitis B virus infection. Sequenced: peripheral blood. The CDR3, as DNA: TGTGCCAGCAGTTCTCGTACTTCGGCTAGCGGGAAGCACTCCTACGAGCAGTACTTC. Protein product: CASSSRTSASGKHSYEQYF.